These T cell receptor beta chains were read from a single sample in a study of cytomegalovirus exposure and HLA in healthy donors. TCRdb's copy holds only in-frame clones and misses some; the assay was immunoSEQ multiplex PCR. The table records some 180,000 clones, roughly 87% of them present only once. The sample comprised PBMCs. These receptors originate from a girl under three years old in good health and CMV-seronegative. Each CDR3 is given with its conserved first and last residue. A D gene is named only where the DNA matches it firmly. Clone sizes are given selectively: once, few, many, or a class where the clone is expanded.

abundance: NA
d_gene: TRBD2
j_gene: TRBJ2-1
v_gene: TRBV30
CDR3nt: TGTGCCTGGAGTAGTGGGACTAGCGGGATCAACAATGAGCAGTTCTTC
CDR3aa: CAWSSGTSGINNEQFF

abundance: NA
d_gene: NA
j_gene: TRBJ2-1
v_gene: TRBV25-1
CDR3nt: TGTGCCAGCAGTGAGCTGCGGGACAGTGGCGCTAGAGCTCTCCAGTTCTTC
CDR3aa: CASSELRDSGARALQFF

abundance: NA
d_gene: NA
j_gene: TRBJ2-7
v_gene: TRBV6-1
CDR3nt: TGTGCCAGCTCAAGGGGGAGGGGGAGCTCCTACGAGCAGTACTTC
CDR3aa: CASSRGRGSSYEQYF

abundance: NA
d_gene: NA
j_gene: TRBJ2-7
v_gene: TRBV20-1
CDR3nt: TGCAGTGCAGAGGGGGGGTACGAGCGGTACTTC
CDR3aa: CSAEGGYERYF

abundance: NA
d_gene: TRBD2
j_gene: TRBJ2-1
v_gene: TRBV5-4
CDR3nt: TGTGCCAGCAGTCTAGCGGGGGGGCCACGGTATACGTTCTTC
CDR3aa: CASSLAGGPRYTFF

abundance: NA
d_gene: NA
j_gene: TRBJ1-1
v_gene: TRBV4-1
CDR3nt: TGCGCCAGCAGCCAAGATAACCCCCGGTCGACTTTGTCCATGAACACTGAAGCTTTCTTT
CDR3aa: CASSQDNPRSTLSMNTEAFF

abundance: NA
d_gene: NA
j_gene: TRBJ2-7
v_gene: TRBV6-6
CDR3nt: TGTGCCAGCAGTTACTTTGGGGCACCCCCCTACGAGCAGTACTTC
CDR3aa: CASSYFGAPPYEQYF

abundance: NA
d_gene: TRBD1
j_gene: TRBJ2-5
v_gene: TRBV5-8
CDR3nt: TGTGCCAGCAGCTTAGTAGGACAGGGGGTTGGAGAGACCCAGTACTTC
CDR3aa: CASSLVGQGVGETQYF

abundance: NA
d_gene: TRBD2
j_gene: TRBJ2-1
v_gene: TRBV30
CDR3nt: TGTGCCTGGAGTGAACTAGCGGGGTACAATGAGCAGTTCTTC
CDR3aa: CAWSELAGYNEQFF

abundance: NA
d_gene: TRBD2
j_gene: TRBJ2-7
v_gene: TRBV4-1
CDR3nt: TGCGCCAGCAGCCAAGATTTAAGTGGGGGGGCCTACGAGCAGTACTTC
CDR3aa: CASSQDLSGGAYEQYF

abundance: NA
d_gene: NA
j_gene: TRBJ2-2
v_gene: TRBV7-3
CDR3nt: TGTGCCAGCGCAGGTACCTTCGGCGGGGAGCTGTTTTTT
CDR3aa: CASAGTFGGELFF

abundance: NA
d_gene: NA
j_gene: TRBJ2-3
v_gene: TRBV5-1
CDR3nt: TGCGCCAGCATCCTTAACGGGGGTACAGATACGCAGTATTTT
CDR3aa: CASILNGGTDTQYF

abundance: NA
d_gene: NA
j_gene: TRBJ2-7
v_gene: TRBV7-9
CDR3nt: TGTGCCAGCAGCTTAGCTAGCGGCTCCTACGAGCAGTACTTC
CDR3aa: CASSLASGSYEQYF

abundance: NA
d_gene: NA
j_gene: TRBJ1-1
v_gene: TRBV25-1
CDR3nt: TGTGCCAGCAGTGGGGGTAGGAGGGTTGAAGCTTTCTTT
CDR3aa: CASSGGRRVEAFF

abundance: NA
d_gene: NA
j_gene: TRBJ2-6
v_gene: TRBV7-9
CDR3nt: TGTGCCAGCAGCTTGGGGGGGCTCTCTGGGGCCAACGTCCTGACTTTC
CDR3aa: CASSLGGLSGANVLTF

abundance: NA
d_gene: NA
j_gene: TRBJ2-5
v_gene: TRBV19
CDR3nt: TGTGTCCCGTGCGGCCCGCTCGAGACCCAGTACTTC
CDR3aa: CVPCGPLETQYF

abundance: once
d_gene: TRBD1
j_gene: TRBJ1-1
v_gene: TRBV19
CDR3nt: TGTGCCAGTAGTACTCCCGGGACAGCGAACACTGAAGCTTTCTTT
CDR3aa: CASSTPGTANTEAFF

abundance: NA
d_gene: TRBD2
j_gene: TRBJ2-7
v_gene: TRBV5-1
CDR3nt: TGCGCCAGCAGCCTAACTAGCGGGAGTTCAACCTACGAGCAGTACTTC
CDR3aa: CASSLTSGSSTYEQYF

abundance: NA
d_gene: NA
j_gene: TRBJ2-1
v_gene: TRBV9
CDR3nt: TGTGCCAGCAGCGTAGGCGGGGTCGGAGTATACAATGAGCAGTTCTTC
CDR3aa: CASSVGGVGVYNEQFF

abundance: NA
d_gene: TRBD1
j_gene: TRBJ1-2
v_gene: TRBV5-1
CDR3nt: TGCGCCAGCAAACAAACCCAGGGGGTCTATGGCTACACCTTC
CDR3aa: CASKQTQGVYGYTF

abundance: NA
d_gene: TRBD1
j_gene: TRBJ1-5
v_gene: TRBV30
CDR3nt: TGTGCCTGGAGTAGGGACAGGCTCCGTTCCCGGAGCAATCAGCCCCAGCATTTT
CDR3aa: CAWSRDRLRSRSNQPQHF

abundance: NA
d_gene: NA
j_gene: TRBJ1-2
v_gene: TRBV7-2
CDR3nt: TGTGCCAGCAGCTCCCTGCGCGAATTAAACTATGGCTACACCTTC
CDR3aa: CASSSLRELNYGYTF

abundance: once
d_gene: TRBD2
j_gene: TRBJ2-7
v_gene: TRBV7-2
CDR3nt: TGTGCCAGCAGCTTAAGCGGGGCCTACGAGCAGTACTTC
CDR3aa: CASSLSGAYEQYF

abundance: NA
d_gene: TRBD2
j_gene: TRBJ2-7
v_gene: TRBV4-2
CDR3nt: TGTGCCAGCAGCCAAGAAGGGGGACTAGCGGGAGGTCGTGCCTACGAGCAGTACTTC
CDR3aa: CASSQEGGLAGGRAYEQYF

abundance: NA
d_gene: NA
j_gene: TRBJ2-2
v_gene: TRBV10-1
CDR3nt: TGCGCCAGCAGGGACAAGAACACCGGGGAGCTGTTTTTT
CDR3aa: CASRDKNTGELFF

abundance: NA
d_gene: NA
j_gene: TRBJ1-1
v_gene: TRBV21-1
CDR3nt: NA
CDR3aa: CASSKRWGQGAMNTEAFF

abundance: NA
d_gene: NA
j_gene: TRBJ2-5
v_gene: TRBV10-3
CDR3nt: TGTGCCATCAAGCCCGACTCACAAGAGACCCAGTACTTC
CDR3aa: CAIKPDSQETQYF

abundance: NA
d_gene: NA
j_gene: TRBJ2-1
v_gene: TRBV9
CDR3nt: TGTGCCAGCAGCGAGTCCGGACAGTCCTACAATGAGCAGTTCTTC
CDR3aa: CASSESGQSYNEQFF

abundance: NA
d_gene: TRBD2
j_gene: TRBJ2-5
v_gene: TRBV5-3
CDR3nt: TGTGCCAGAAGCTTGGGGGGGGGCCAAGAGACCCAGTACTTC
CDR3aa: CARSLGGGQETQYF

abundance: NA
d_gene: NA
j_gene: TRBJ1-5
v_gene: TRBV19
CDR3nt: TGTGCCAGTAGTATACCACAGGCGTTTTATAGCAATCAGCCCCAGCATTTT
CDR3aa: CASSIPQAFYSNQPQHF

abundance: NA
d_gene: NA
j_gene: TRBJ2-1
v_gene: TRBV5-8
CDR3nt: TGTGCCAGCAGCTTGGGCCTAGCAGCGGACAATGAGCAGTTCTTC
CDR3aa: CASSLGLAADNEQFF

abundance: NA
d_gene: NA
j_gene: TRBJ2-1
v_gene: TRBV6-5
CDR3nt: TGTGCCAGCAGCCAGGGGCCCAGCTCCTACAATGAGCAGTTCTTC
CDR3aa: CASSQGPSSYNEQFF

abundance: NA
d_gene: NA
j_gene: TRBJ2-4
v_gene: TRBV27
CDR3nt: TGTGCCAGCAGTTTATCGGGAGTATTCGGTGCCAAAAACATTCAGTACTTC
CDR3aa: CASSLSGVFGAKNIQYF

abundance: NA
d_gene: NA
j_gene: TRBJ1-6
v_gene: TRBV27
CDR3nt: TGTGCCAGCAGTTTGAGGGCCCATCAGCATAATTCACCCCTCCACTTT
CDR3aa: CASSLRAHQHNSPLHF

abundance: NA
d_gene: TRBD1
j_gene: TRBJ2-7
v_gene: TRBV14
CDR3nt: TGTGCCAGCAGCCTCCTAGGGACAGGGTCCTACGAGCAGTACTTC
CDR3aa: CASSLLGTGSYEQYF

abundance: NA
d_gene: NA
j_gene: TRBJ2-1
v_gene: TRBV6-1
CDR3nt: TGTGCCAGCAGGGAGGGACGATACAATGAGCAGTTCTTC
CDR3aa: CASREGRYNEQFF

abundance: NA
d_gene: NA
j_gene: TRBJ2-1
v_gene: TRBV27
CDR3nt: TGTGCCAGCAGTTTCCGGTGGAGCAATGAGCAGTTCTTC
CDR3aa: CASSFRWSNEQFF

abundance: NA
d_gene: TRBD1
j_gene: TRBJ1-1
v_gene: TRBV11-3
CDR3nt: TGTGCCAGCAGCTTAGGAGGGACAGACACTGAGGCTTTCTTT
CDR3aa: CASSLGGTDTEAFF

abundance: NA
d_gene: NA
j_gene: TRBJ1-2
v_gene: TRBV30
CDR3nt: TGTGCCTGGAGTGTAATAGGAGGCTATGGCTACACCTTC
CDR3aa: CAWSVIGGYGYTF

abundance: NA
d_gene: NA
j_gene: TRBJ1-2
v_gene: TRBV9
CDR3nt: TGTGCCAGCAGCATAACGGGACTCCGCAACTATGGCTACACCTTC
CDR3aa: CASSITGLRNYGYTF

abundance: NA
d_gene: TRBD2
j_gene: TRBJ2-7
v_gene: TRBV29-1
CDR3nt: TGCGCAGCGGGAGACCGCCTCTCCTACGAGCAGTACTTC
CDR3aa: CAAGDRLSYEQYF

abundance: NA
d_gene: TRBD2
j_gene: TRBJ2-1
v_gene: TRBV6-1
CDR3nt: TGTGCCAGCAGTGATACTCTAGCGGGGTACTACAATGAGCAGTTCTTC
CDR3aa: CASSDTLAGYYNEQFF

abundance: NA
d_gene: NA
j_gene: TRBJ1-3
v_gene: TRBV9
CDR3nt: TGTGCCAGCAGCGTAGGCCCCACAGGGTTCTCTGGAAACACCATATATTTT
CDR3aa: CASSVGPTGFSGNTIYF

abundance: NA
d_gene: NA
j_gene: TRBJ2-3
v_gene: TRBV4-2
CDR3nt: TGTGCCAGCAGCCATCGTACCGGGACTTCTTTTAGCACAGATACGCAGTATTTT
CDR3aa: CASSHRTGTSFSTDTQYF

abundance: NA
d_gene: TRBD1
j_gene: TRBJ2-7
v_gene: TRBV6-1
CDR3nt: TGTGCCAGCAGTGAACTGGACAGGGCGTGGGGCGAGCAGTACTTC
CDR3aa: CASSELDRAWGEQYF